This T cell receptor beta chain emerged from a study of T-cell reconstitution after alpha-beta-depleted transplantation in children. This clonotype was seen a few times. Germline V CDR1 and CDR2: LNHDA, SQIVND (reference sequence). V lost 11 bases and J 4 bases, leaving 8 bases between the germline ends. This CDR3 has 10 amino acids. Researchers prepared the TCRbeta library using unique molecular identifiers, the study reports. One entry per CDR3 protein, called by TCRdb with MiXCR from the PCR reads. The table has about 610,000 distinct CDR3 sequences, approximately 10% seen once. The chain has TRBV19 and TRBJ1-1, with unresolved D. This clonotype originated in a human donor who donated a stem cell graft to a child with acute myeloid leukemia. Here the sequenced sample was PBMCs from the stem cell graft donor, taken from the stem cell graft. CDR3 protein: CASVGTEAFF. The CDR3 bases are TGTGCCTCAGTGGGCACTGAAGCTTTCTTT.